These T cell receptor beta chains were read from a single sample in a study of T-cell memory formation after mild COVID-19. Using its own MiXCR run on the 5' RACE reads, TCRdb lists one record per CDR3 protein. The table has approximately 350,000 distinct CDR3 sequences, 28% seen once. Sequenced material: PBMCs or a T cell subset sorted from them (not recorded which). Receptors originate from an adult woman who had mild COVID-19 (a few samples of this study predate the infection). Cell type and time point are not known. The conserved cysteine and the conserved F or W are not part of the CDR3 here.

v_gene,j_gene,CDR3aa
TRBV5-1,TRBJ1-5,ASSPRGDSNQPQH
TRBV15,TRBJ2-3,ASSGDTQY
TRBV1,TRBJ1-1,TSSRPDRVAEAF
TRBV10-3,TRBJ2-2,AISESTARELF
TRBV5-1,TRBJ2-3,ASSFKGLAGSLSSTDTQY
TRBV5-1,TRBJ1-5,ASSPGGQNQPQH
TRBV5-1,TRBJ1-1,ASSLLGGTLTGKNTEAF
TRBV24-1,TRBJ2-3,ATSDWRGSTDTQY
TRBV5-1,TRBJ1-1,ASSSQTGGRNTEAF
TRBV10-3,TRBJ1-4,AISGQQGLREKLF
TRBV20-1,TRBJ2-4,SARGPGLAGGPDKNIQY